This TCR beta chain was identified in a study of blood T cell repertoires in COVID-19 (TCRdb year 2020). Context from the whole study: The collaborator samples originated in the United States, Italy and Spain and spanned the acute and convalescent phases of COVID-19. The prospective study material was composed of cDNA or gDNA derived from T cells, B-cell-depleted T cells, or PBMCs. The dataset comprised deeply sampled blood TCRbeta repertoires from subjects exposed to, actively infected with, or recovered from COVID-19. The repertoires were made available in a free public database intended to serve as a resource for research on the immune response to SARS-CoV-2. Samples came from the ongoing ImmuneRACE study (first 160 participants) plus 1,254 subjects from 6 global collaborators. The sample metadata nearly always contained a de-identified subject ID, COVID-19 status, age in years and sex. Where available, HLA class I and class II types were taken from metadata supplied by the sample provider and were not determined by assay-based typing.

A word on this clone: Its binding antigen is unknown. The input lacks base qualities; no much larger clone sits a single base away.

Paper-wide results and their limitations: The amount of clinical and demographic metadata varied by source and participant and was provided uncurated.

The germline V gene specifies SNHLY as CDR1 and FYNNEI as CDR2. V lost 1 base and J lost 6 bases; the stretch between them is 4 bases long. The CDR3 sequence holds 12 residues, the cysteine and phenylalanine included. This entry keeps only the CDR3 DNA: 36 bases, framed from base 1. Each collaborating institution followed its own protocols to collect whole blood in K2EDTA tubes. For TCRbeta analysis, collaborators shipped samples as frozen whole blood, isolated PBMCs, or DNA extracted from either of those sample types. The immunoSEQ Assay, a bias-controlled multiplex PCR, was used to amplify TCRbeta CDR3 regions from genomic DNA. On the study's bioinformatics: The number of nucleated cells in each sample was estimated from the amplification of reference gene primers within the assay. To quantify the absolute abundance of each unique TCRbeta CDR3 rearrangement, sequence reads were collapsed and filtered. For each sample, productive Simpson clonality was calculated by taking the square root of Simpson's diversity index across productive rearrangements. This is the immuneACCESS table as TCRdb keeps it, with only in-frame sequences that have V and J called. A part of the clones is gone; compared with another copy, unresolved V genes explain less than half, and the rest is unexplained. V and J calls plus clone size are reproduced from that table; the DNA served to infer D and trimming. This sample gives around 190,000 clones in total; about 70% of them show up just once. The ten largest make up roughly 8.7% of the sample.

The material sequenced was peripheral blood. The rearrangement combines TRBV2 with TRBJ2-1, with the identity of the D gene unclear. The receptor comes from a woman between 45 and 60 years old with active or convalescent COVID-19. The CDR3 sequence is CASSEVLNEQFF. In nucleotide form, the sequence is TGTGCCAGCAGTGAAGTACTCAATGAGCAGTTCTTC.